This T cell receptor beta chain was found in a study of TIL therapy for anti-PD-1-resistant metastatic lung cancer. Study-wide context: Median patient age was approximately 58, ranging about 38-80 years. Tumors carried a median 1.5 non-synonymous mutations per megabase. Study-wide findings and caveats: The cohort had more treatment-naive, never-smoker and oncogene-addicted patients than typical.

Described time point: pre-treatment sample, taken before nivolumab and TIL therapy. Details on this clone: Its antigen is not known.

The CDR3 runs 16 residues. V was cut by 1 base and J by 6 bases, with 16 bases left in between. Germline V gene lookup returns CDR1 PRHDT and CDR2 FYEKMQ (reference sequence). Sequencing used immunoSEQ v3. Sequencing depth was some 2 million read pairs for survey level, 5-6 million for deep. Clones were read by immunoSEQ multiplex PCR, and TCRdb kept only the in-frame ones, dropping some. The sample records about 60,000 clones, about 69% being singletons. This clonotype was obtained from a person between 25 and 79 years old with non-small cell lung cancer. The sample was blood, taken at baseline. The V gene is TRBV13, the J gene TRBJ2-1, with D perhaps given as TRBD1 or TRBD2 (6 bases each). CDR3: CASSLVGAGLFNEQFF. The CDR3 DNA reads TGTGCCAGCAGCTTAGTGGGGGCCGGACTATTCAATGAGCAGTTCTTC.